These 25 T cell receptor beta chains originate from one sample sequenced in a study of T cells expressing NK-cell markers. TCRdb reprocessed the 5' RACE reads and stores each CDR3 protein as one record, lacking DNA. The data show 400,000 to 450,000 distinct CDR3 sequences, and the top ten clones hold 6% to 8%. Sequenced material: blood T cells: a sorted CD56 or NKG2C T cell subset, CD4+ or CD8+ T cells, or bulk PBMC T cells (not recorded which). These receptors originate from a woman aged 18-69 years in good health.

V usage is TRBV29-1 and J usage is TRBJ2-7; TCRdb designates TRBD2, a call that cannot be tested without DNA. Per germline, CDR1 SQVTM and CDR2 ANQGSEA. The CDR3 loop spans 12 amino acids. CDR3: CSAASGPYEQYF.

CDR3 region: CSARTGTSGDEQFF. The V call is TRBV20-1, the J call TRBJ2-1; with no DNA, the TCRdb D assignment of TRBD2 cannot be verified. The germline V gene encodes CDR1 DFQATT and CDR2 SNEGSKA (reference sequence). CDR3 size: 14 residues.

This chain uses TRBV6-5 with TRBJ2-7; there is no DNA to check the TCRdb D call of TRBD1. The length of the CDR3 is 15 residues. Germline CDR1 reads MNHEY; CDR2 reads SVGAGI. CDR3 loop: CASSYARQGSDEQYF.

The V call is TRBV4-1, the J call TRBJ2-1; the TCRdb D gene call, TRBD2, has no DNA to confirm it. The germline gives CDR1 MGHRA, CDR2 YSYEKL. CDR3 length: 12 amino acids. This CDR3 is CASSLGTIEQFF.

V gene TRBV18 combines with J gene TRBJ2-1; TCRdb's D call, TRBD2, is unchecked because there is no DNA. Germline CDR1 KGHSH, CDR2 LQKENI. This CDR3 region has 16 residues. CDR3: CASSPTTSGGFNEQFF.

The chain is built from TRBV3-1 and TRBJ2-4; TCRdb picks TRBD2, but there is no DNA to check that call. The CDR3 contains 20 residues. Per germline, CDR1 LGHDT and CDR2 YNNKEL (reference sequence). CDR3 in amino acids: CASSRTGGVATDAAKNIQYF.

The chain employs TRBV6-1 and TRBJ1-1; the TCRdb D gene call, TRBD1, has no DNA to confirm it. CDR1 and CDR2 (germline): MNHNS, SASEGT. This CDR3 is 13 amino acids long. CDR3 sequence: CASGALGNTEAFF.

The chain uses TRBV19 and TRBJ2-3; TCRdb picks TRBD1, but there is no DNA to check that call. The CDR3 is 13 residues long. Germline assignment: CDR1 LNHDA and CDR2 SQIVND (reference sequence). The CDR3 reads CASSTPGFGTQYF.

J is TRBJ2-1 and V is TRBV3-1; the D call from TCRdb, TRBD2, cannot be confirmed without DNA. The CDR3 spans 15 residues. Germline V gene sequence: CDR1 LGHDT, CDR2 YNNKEL (reference sequence). The CDR3 loop is CASSQSSGVHNEQFF.

The V gene is TRBV29-1, the J gene TRBJ2-2; TCRdb lists TRBD1, though no DNA is available to test this call. CDR1 SQVTM and CDR2 ANQGSEA come from the germline V gene. This CDR3 has 16 amino acids. CDR3 residues: CSVERAGAGIPGELFF.

This chain uses TRBV6-1 with TRBJ2-4; with no DNA, the TCRdb D assignment of TRBD1 cannot be verified. CDR3 size: 15 residues. CDR1 is MNHNS and CDR2 is SASEGT in the germline V gene. CDR3 loop: CASRTRDRGKNIQYF.

The chain joins TRBV20-1 to TRBJ2-2; checking the TCRdb D call of TRBD1 is not possible without DNA. CDR3 size: 16 residues. Germline loops: CDR1 DFQATT, CDR2 SNEGSKA (reference sequence). Here the CDR3 reads CSASLGRSGSTGELFF.

The chain employs TRBV6-1 and TRBJ2-7; the D call from TCRdb, TRBD1, cannot be confirmed without DNA. Germline loops: CDR1 MNHNS, CDR2 SASEGT. CDR3 length: 14 amino acids. The CDR3: CASSRTGVAYEQYF.

The chain recombines TRBV6-6 with TRBJ2-7; TCRdb gives TRBD1 as the D gene, but with no DNA this cannot be confirmed. The CDR3 has 12 amino acids. In germline, CDR1 is MNHNY, CDR2 SVGAGI (reference sequence). CDR3 sequence: CASSPVFYEQYF.

This rearrangement joins TRBV5-1 to TRBJ2-5; the TRBD1 assignment by TCRdb is unverifiable without DNA. The CDR3 runs to 15 residues. CDR1 and CDR2 (germline): SGHRS, YFSETQ. The CDR3 protein is CASSLAGGRGETQYF. Supplemented by reference TRBV5-1 and TRBJ2-5, the full variable domain reads KAGVTQTPRYLIKTRGQQVTLSCSPISGHRSVSWYQQTPGQGLQFLFEYFSETQRNKGNFPGRFSGRQFSNSRSEMNVSTLELGDSALYLCASSLAGGRGETQYFGPGTRLLVL.

This chain connects TRBV6-2 or TRBV6-3 to TRBJ1-5; TCRdb picks TRBD1, but there is no DNA to check that call. The CDR3 has 16 amino acids. Germline CDR1 is MNHEY and CDR2 is SVGEGT. The CDR3 protein is CASSKGLGGLIQPQHF.

The chain joins TRBV7-2 to TRBJ2-1. The CDR3 consists of 15 residues. Germline values: CDR1 SGHTA, CDR2 FQGNSA. This CDR3 is CASSLYRDSYNEQFF.

CDR3 protein: CASSFPTLRGTQYF. The J gene is TRBJ2-3, the V gene TRBV5-6. The germline gives CDR1 SGHDT, CDR2 YYEEEE. The CDR3 loop spans 14 amino acids. Full variable domain (outside the CDR3, taken from reference TRBV5-6 and TRBJ2-3): DAGVTQSPTHLIKTRGQQVTLRCSPKSGHDTVSWYQQALGQGPQFIFQYYEEEERQRGNFPDRFSGHQFPNYSSELNVNALLLGDSALYLCASSFPTLRGTQYFGPGTRLTVL.

The chain combines TRBV24-1 with TRBJ2-1; TCRdb selects TRBD2, and the lack of DNA leaves this call unchecked. Germline CDR1 KGHDR, CDR2 SFDVKD. The CDR3 is 16 amino acids. Here the CDR3 reads CATSDLLAGGVNEQFF.

The V and J genes are TRBV28 and TRBJ2-3; TCRdb's assignment of TRBD1 cannot be checked, as there is no DNA. The CDR3 is made up of 14 amino acids. Germline CDR1 is MDHEN and CDR2 is SYDVKM. This chain's CDR3 is CASSGTATTDTQYF.

The gene calls are TRBV12-3 or TRBV12-4 and TRBJ2-1. CDR3 size: 11 residues. The CDR3 sequence is CASGEPAEQFF.

This chain uses TRBV25-1 with TRBJ2-2. Looked up from germline, CDR1 is MGHDK and CDR2 is SYGVNS. The CDR3 covers 15 residues. CDR3 in amino acids: CASSENRVYGWELFF.

This rearrangement joins TRBV4-2 to TRBJ1-1. Germline V gene sequence: CDR1 LGHNA, CDR2 YNFKEQ. The CDR3 is made up of 17 amino acids. The CDR3 loop is CASSQAFQEVGNTEAFF.

This chain connects TRBV11-2 to TRBJ2-6; the TCRdb call, TRBD1, lacks DNA for checking. The CDR3 length is 19 residues. From germline, CDR1 is SGHAT and CDR2 FQNNGV. The CDR3 region is CASSSPFGGAGSGANVLTF.

The rearrangement links TRBV7-3 to TRBJ2-1; without DNA, the TCRdb call of TRBD2 cannot be checked. The CDR3 extends over 16 amino acids. CDR1 and CDR2 (germline): SGHTA, FQGTGA. CDR3 amino acids: CASSLTGLAGVDEQFF.